Listed below are T cell receptor beta chains from one sample, sequenced in a study of CD8+CD57+ T cells in acquired aplastic anemia. TCRdb re-derived calls from the reads in MiXCR, one entry per CDR3 protein. The sample records some 130,000 distinct CDR3 sequences, roughly 50% being singletons. Sample: sorted CD4+, CD8+, or CD8+CD57+ T cells (not recorded which) from PBMCs. Receptors originate from a human donor in good health, serving as a control. Each CDR3 is given with its conserved first and last residue. D genes are given only for firm matches. Clone size is stated in some rows and not others, as once, few, many or a class when expanded.

V	length	size	D	J	CDR3	DNA
TRBV29-1	13	once	.	TRBJ2-3	CSVEEGRADTQYF	TGCAGCGTTGAAGAGGGGCGGGCAGATACGCAGTATTTT
TRBV15	11	.	.	TRBJ1-1	CATISDTEAFF	TGTGCCACCATAAGTGACACTGAAGCTTTCTTT
TRBV15	13	.	.	TRBJ2-7	CATSKRNSYEQYF	TGTGCCACCAGCAAGAGAAACTCCTACGAGCAGTACTTC
TRBV6-2/TRBV6-3	12	many	.	TRBJ2-2	CASRRTTGELFF	TGTGCCAGCAGAAGGACTACCGGGGAGCTGTTTTTT
TRBV11-1	16	.	.	TRBJ2-7	CASSSTTGTAAYEQYF	TGTGCCAGCAGCTCTACAACCGGGACCGCGGCCTACGAGCAGTACTTC
TRBV12-3/TRBV12-4	14	few	TRBD1	TRBJ2-3	CASSLRQGEDTQYF	TGTGCCAGCAGTTTAAGACAGGGGGAAGATACGCAGTATTTT
TRBV20-1	15	.	.	TRBJ1-6	CSARDLTVGNSPLHF	TGCAGTGCTAGAGATTTGACGGTGGGTAATTCACCCCTCCACTTT
TRBV10-2	15	.	.	TRBJ1-1	CASSYSIYGNTEAFF	TGTGCCAGCAGTTACTCGATATACGGGAACACTGAAGCTTTCTTT
TRBV27	15	many	.	TRBJ1-2	CASSLDPGASYGYTF	TGTGCCAGCAGTTTAGACCCGGGGGCCAGCTATGGCTACACCTTC
TRBV29-1	11	few	.	TRBJ1-2	CSVDGRDGYTF	TGCAGCGTTGATGGGAGGGATGGCTACACCTTC
TRBV28	15	many	.	TRBJ1-6	CASQEQDWLNSPLHF	TGTGCCAGTCAAGAGCAAGACTGGCTTAATTCACCCCTCCACTTT
TRBV5-4	14	many	TRBD1	TRBJ1-1	CASSRDREDLGAFF	TGTGCCAGCAGCCGGGACAGGGAAGATCTTGGAGCTTTCTTT
TRBV7-6	16	.	.	TRBJ2-2	CASSRDIRPNTGELFF	TGTGCCAGCAGCAGGGACATCCGGCCGAACACCGGGGAGCTGTTTTTT
TRBV20-1	13	many	.	TRBJ2-4	CSADGFAKNIQYF	TGCAGTGCTGACGGGTTCGCCAAAAACATTCAGTACTTC
TRBV20-1	15	many	TRBD2	TRBJ2-1	CSARNSRGGRLEQFF	TGCAGTGCTAGGAACTCGCGGGGGGGCCGGCTTGAGCAGTTCTTC
TRBV29-1	13	.	.	TRBJ2-3	CSVEVLAGDTQYF	TGCAGCGTTGAAGTACTAGCCGGAGATACGCAGTATTTT
TRBV29-1	14	few	.	TRBJ2-1	CSVGSGHYDSEQFF	TGCAGCGTTGGGTCGGGACACTATGATAGTGAGCAGTTCTTC
TRBV9	15	.	TRBD2	TRBJ2-1	CASSVGTSGGNEQFF	TGTGCCAGCAGCGTAGGGACTAGCGGCGGCAATGAGCAGTTCTTC